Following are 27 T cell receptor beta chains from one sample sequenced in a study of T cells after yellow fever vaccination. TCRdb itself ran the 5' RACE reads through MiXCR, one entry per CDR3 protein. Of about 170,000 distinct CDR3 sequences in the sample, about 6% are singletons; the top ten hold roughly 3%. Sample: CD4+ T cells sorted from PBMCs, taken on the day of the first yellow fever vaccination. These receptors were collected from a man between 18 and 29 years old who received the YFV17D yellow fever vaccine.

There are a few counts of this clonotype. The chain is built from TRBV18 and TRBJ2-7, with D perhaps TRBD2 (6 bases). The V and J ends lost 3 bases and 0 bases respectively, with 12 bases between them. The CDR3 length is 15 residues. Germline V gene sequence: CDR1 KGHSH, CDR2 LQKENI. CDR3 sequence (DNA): TGTGCCAGCTCACCTGCGGGACGGAGCTCCTACGAGCAGTACTTC. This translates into CASSPAGRSSYEQYF.

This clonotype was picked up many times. The CDR3 DNA reads TGCAGTGCTAGAGACAGGGAGTCTAACTATGGCTACACCTTC. Protein: CSARDRESNYGYTF. The rearrangement links TRBV20-1 to TRBJ1-2, with a weak D call TRBD1 (5 bases). V shed 0 bases and J shed 0 bases, with 8 bases lying between them. Germline V gene lookup returns CDR1 DFQATT and CDR2 SNEGSKA (reference sequence). The CDR3 has 14 amino acids.

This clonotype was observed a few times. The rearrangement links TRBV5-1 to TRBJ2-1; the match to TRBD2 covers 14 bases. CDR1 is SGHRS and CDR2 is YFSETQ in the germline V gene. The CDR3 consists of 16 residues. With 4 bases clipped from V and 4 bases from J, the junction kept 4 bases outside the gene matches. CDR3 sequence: CASSPGLAGVYNEQFF. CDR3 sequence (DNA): TGCGCCAGCAGCCCGGGACTAGCGGGGGTTTACAATGAGCAGTTCTTC.

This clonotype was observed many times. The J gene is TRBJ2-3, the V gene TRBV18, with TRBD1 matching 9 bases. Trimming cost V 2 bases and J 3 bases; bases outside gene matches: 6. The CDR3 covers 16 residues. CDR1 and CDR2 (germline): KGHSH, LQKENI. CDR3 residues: CASSPSGQGLTDTQYF. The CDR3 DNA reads TGTGCCAGCTCACCATCGGGACAGGGTCTGACAGATACGCAGTATTTT.

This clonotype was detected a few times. The CDR3 spells CASSPGTAFEGYGYTF. The CDR3 DNA sequence: TGTGCCAGCTCCCCCGGGACAGCCTTTGAGGGCTATGGCTACACCTTC. The chain combines TRBV18 with TRBJ1-2; TRBD1 agrees at 7 bases. The V and J ends lost 6 bases and 4 bases, in that order; junction bases with no gene match: 14. The CDR3 length is 16 residues. Germline V gene sequence: CDR1 KGHSH, CDR2 LQKENI.

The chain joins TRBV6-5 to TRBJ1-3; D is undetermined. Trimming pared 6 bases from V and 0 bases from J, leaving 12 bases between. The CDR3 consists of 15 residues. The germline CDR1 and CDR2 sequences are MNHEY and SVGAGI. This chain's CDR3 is CASRRHGDSGNTIYF. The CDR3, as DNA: TGTGCCAGCAGGCGCCACGGGGACTCTGGAAACACCATATATTTT.

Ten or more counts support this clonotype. CDR3 residues: CASNSQGFQPQHF. CDR3 in DNA: TGTGCCAGTAACTCACAGGGGTTCCAGCCCCAGCATTTT. The V gene is TRBV19, the J gene TRBJ1-5, with 7 bases lining up with TRBD1. CDR1 and CDR2 from the germline V gene are LNHDA and SQIVND (reference sequence). CDR3 length: 13 amino acids. V lost 7 bases and J lost 7; bases outside the gene matches: 7. Filled out from reference TRBV19 and TRBJ1-5, the complete variable domain reads DGGITQSPKYLFRKEGQNVTLSCEQNLNHDAMYWYRQDPGQGLRLIYYSQIVNDFQKGDIAEGYSVSREKKESFPLTVTSAQKNPTAFYLCASNSQGFQPQHFGDGTRLSIL.

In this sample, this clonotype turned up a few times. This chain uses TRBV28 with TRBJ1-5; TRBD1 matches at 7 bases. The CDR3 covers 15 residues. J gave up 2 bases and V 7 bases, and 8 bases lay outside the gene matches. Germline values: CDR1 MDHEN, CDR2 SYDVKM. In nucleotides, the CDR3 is TGTGCCAGCACCCTCGACAGGGCTGGCAATCAGCCCCAGCATTTT. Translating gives CASTLDRAGNQPQHF.

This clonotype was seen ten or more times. CDR3 DNA: TGTGCCAGCACCGCCCAGGGTACGCAGTATTTT. Protein: CASTAQGTQYF. V is TRBV12-3 or TRBV12-4 and J is TRBJ2-3, with D perhaps TRBD1 (5 bases). The CDR3 contains 11 residues. The V and J ends lost 7 bases and 8 bases respectively, with 10 bases between them.

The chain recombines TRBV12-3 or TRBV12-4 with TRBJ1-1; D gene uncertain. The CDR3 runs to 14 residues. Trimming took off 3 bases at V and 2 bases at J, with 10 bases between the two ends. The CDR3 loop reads CASSLEGANTEAFF. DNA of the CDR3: TGTGCCAGCAGTTTGGAGGGAGCAAACACTGAAGCTTTCTTT.

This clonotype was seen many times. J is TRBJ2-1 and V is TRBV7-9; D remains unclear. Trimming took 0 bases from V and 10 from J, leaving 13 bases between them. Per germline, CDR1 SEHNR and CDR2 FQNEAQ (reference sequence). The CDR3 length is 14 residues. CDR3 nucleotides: TGTGCCAGCAGCTTAGCGGTATCGACCCGAGAGCAGTTCTTC. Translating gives CASSLAVSTREQFF.

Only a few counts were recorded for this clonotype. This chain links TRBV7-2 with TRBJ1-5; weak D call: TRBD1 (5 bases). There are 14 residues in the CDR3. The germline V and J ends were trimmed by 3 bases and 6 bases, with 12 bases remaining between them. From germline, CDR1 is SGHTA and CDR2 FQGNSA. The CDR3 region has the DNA TGTGCCAGCAGCTTCGGGCGCGGGGGTCAGCCCCAGCATTTT. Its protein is CASSFGRGGQPQHF.

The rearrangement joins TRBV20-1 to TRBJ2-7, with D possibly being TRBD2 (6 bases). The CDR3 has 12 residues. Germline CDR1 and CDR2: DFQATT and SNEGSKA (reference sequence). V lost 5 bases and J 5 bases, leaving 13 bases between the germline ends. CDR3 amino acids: CSAVGGTDEQYF. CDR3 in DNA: TGCAGTGCTGTGGGGGGAACGGACGAGCAGTACTTC.

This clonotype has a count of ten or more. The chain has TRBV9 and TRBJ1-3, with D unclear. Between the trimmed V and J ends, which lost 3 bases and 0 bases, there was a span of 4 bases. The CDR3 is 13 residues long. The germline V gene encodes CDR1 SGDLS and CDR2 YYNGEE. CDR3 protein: CASSDSSGNTIYF. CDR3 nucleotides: TGTGCCAGCAGCGACAGCTCTGGAAACACCATATATTTT. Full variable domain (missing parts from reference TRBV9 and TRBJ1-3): DSGVTQTPKHLITATGQRVTLRCSPRSGDLSVYWYQQSLDQGLQFLIQYYNGEERAKGNILERFSAQQFPDLHSELNLSSLELGDSALYFCASSDSSGNTIYFGEGSWLTVV.

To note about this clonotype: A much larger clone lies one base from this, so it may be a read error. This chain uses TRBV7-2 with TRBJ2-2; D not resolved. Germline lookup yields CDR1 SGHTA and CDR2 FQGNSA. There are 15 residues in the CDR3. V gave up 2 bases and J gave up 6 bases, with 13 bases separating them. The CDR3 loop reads CASSLIGLTSGELFF. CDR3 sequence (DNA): TGTGCCAGCAGCTTAATCGGTCTAACTTCCGGGGAGCTGTTTTTT.

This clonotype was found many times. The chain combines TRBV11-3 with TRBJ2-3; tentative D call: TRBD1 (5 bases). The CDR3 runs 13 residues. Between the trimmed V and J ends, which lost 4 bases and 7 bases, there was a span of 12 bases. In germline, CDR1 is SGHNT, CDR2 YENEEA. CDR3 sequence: CASSSEMGHTQYF. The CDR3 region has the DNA TGTGCCAGCAGCTCCGAAATGGGGCATACGCAGTATTTT.

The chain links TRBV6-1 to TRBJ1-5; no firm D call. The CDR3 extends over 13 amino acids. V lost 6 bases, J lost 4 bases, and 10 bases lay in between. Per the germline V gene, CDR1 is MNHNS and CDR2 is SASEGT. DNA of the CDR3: TGTGCCAGCAGGTTGGATGGGAATCAGCCCCAGCATTTT. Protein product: CASRLDGNQPQHF.

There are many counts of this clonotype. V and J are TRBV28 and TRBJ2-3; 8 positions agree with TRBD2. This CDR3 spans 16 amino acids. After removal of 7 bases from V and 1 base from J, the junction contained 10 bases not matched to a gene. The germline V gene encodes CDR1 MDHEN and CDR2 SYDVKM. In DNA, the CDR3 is TGTGCCAGCACCAACCCCAGCGGGGGCCGCACAGATACGCAGTATTTT. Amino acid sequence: CASTNPSGGRTDTQYF. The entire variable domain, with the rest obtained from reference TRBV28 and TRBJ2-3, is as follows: DVKVTQSSRYLVKRTGEKVFLECVQDMDHENMFWYRQDPGLGLRLIYFSYDVKMKEKGDIPEGYSVSREKKERFSLILESASTNQTSMYLCASTNPSGGRTDTQYFGPGTRLTVL.

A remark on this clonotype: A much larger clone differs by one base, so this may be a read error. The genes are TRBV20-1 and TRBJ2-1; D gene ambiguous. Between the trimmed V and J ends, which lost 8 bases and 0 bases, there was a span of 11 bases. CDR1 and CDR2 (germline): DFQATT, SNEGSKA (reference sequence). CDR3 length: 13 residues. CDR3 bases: TGCAGTTCAGACGCGAGCTCCTACAATGAGCAGTTCTTC. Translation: CSSDASSYNEQFF.

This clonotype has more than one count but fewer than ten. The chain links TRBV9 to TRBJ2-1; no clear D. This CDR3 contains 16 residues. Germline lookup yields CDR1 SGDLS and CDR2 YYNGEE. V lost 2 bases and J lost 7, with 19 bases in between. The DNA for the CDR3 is TGTGCCAGCAGCGTCGGGCCAGGCCCCTGGGAAAATGAGCAGTTCTTC. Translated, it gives CASSVGPGPWENEQFF.

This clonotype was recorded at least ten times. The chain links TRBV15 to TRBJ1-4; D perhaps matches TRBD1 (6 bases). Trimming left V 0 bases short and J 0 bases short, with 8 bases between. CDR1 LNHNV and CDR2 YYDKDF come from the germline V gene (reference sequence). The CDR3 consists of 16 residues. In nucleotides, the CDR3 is TGTGCCACCAGCAGAGATCGGACAGCAACTAATGAAAAACTGTTTTTT. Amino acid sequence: CATSRDRTATNEKLFF.

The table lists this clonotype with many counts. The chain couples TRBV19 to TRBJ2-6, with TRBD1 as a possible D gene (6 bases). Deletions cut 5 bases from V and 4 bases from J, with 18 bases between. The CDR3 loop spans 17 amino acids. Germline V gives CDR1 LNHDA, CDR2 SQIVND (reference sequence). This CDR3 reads CASSEIYRVSGANVLTF. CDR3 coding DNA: TGTGCCAGTAGTGAGATTTACAGGGTGTCCGGGGCCAACGTCCTGACTTTC.

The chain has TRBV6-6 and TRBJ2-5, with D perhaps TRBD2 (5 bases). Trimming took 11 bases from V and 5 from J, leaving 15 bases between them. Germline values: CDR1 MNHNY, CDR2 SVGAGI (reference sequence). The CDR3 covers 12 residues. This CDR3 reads CAAGGSVETQYF. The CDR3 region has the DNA TGTGCCGCGGGCGGAAGTGTTGAGACCCAGTACTTC.

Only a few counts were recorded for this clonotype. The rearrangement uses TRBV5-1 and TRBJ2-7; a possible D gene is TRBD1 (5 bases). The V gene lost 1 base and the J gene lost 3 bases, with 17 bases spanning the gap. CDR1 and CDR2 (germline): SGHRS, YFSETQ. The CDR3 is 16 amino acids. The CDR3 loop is CASSLFAERGDYEQYF. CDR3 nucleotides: TGCGCCAGCAGCTTGTTCGCGGAAAGGGGCGACTACGAGCAGTACTTC.

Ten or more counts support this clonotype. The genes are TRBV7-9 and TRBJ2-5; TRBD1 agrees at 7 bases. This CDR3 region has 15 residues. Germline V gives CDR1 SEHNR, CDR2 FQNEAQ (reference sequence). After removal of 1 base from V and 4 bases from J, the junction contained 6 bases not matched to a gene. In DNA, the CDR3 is TGTGCCAGCAGCTTAGGAGCGACAGGGCCAGAGACCCAGTACTTC. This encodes CASSLGATGPETQYF.

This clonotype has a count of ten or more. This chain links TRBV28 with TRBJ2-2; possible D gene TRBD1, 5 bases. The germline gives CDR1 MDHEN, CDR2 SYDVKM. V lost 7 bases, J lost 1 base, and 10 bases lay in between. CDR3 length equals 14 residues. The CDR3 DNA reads TGTGCCAGCAAATCAGGGCAGAACACCGGGGAGCTGTTTTTT. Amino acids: CASKSGQNTGELFF.

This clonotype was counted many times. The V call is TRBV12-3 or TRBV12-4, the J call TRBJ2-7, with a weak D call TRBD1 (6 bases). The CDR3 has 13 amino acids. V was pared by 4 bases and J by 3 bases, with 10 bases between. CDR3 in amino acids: CASSWEGGYEQYF. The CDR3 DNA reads TGTGCCAGCAGTTGGGAAGGGGGCTACGAGCAGTACTTC.